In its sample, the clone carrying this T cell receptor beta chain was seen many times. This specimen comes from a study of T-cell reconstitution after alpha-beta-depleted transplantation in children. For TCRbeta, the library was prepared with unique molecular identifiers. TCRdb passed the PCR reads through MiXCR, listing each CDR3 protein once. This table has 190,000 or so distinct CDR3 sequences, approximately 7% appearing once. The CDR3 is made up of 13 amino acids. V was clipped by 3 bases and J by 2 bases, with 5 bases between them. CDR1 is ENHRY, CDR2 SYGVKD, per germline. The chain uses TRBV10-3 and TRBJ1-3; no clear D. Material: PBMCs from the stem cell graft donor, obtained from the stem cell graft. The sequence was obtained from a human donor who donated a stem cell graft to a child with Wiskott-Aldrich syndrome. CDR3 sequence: CAISDQAGNTIYF. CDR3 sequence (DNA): TGTGCCATCAGTGATCAAGCTGGAAACACCATATATTTT.